The T cell receptor (beta chain) under discussion was sequenced for a study of T cell responses to AZD1222 COVID-19 vaccine. Study-wide findings and caveats: Two AZD1222 administrations were followed by greater Spike-specific TCR breadth and depth. Donors were chiefly white British, with a greater number of females, and clonal diversity was perhaps underestimated.

Remarks on this clone: As yet, its antigen is unknown.

TCRdb keeps only in-frame clones here, not all; method: immunoSEQ multiplex PCR. The data hold 90,000 to 150,000 clones, with 88% observed a single time. Germline CDR1 and CDR2: MGHRA and YSYEKL. V shed 1 base and J shed 3 bases, with 12 bases lying between them. The CDR3 spans 15 residues. The input for sequencing was peripheral blood, taken on day 0 of AZD1222 vaccination. The chain employs TRBV4-1 and TRBJ1-1; possible D gene TRBD1, 5 bases. The clonotype was recovered from an adult in good health. The CDR3 loop reads CASSQGGNRDTEAFF. The CDR3 bases are TGCGCCAGCAGCCAAGGGGGCAATCGGGACACTGAAGCTTTCTTT.